The 25 T cell receptor beta chains below come from one sample, sequenced in a study of regulatory T cells in long-lasting Graves disease. Time point meaning: newly diagnosed GD, antithyroid drugs for less than 3 months. Scientists built the TCR library using RNA that was extracted from PBMCs. Arm-PCR of CDR3 regions with iRepertoire HTBI primers generated TCR beta libraries. TCRdb reprocessed the multiplex PCR reads with MiXCR, giving one entry per CDR3 protein. Found here are 440,000 or so distinct CDR3 sequences, more than 13% of them singletons; the top ten hold around 15%. This same sample was also part of a study on T cells in Graves' hyperthyroidism and ophthalmopathy.

The material sequenced was peripheral blood mononuclear cells (PBMCs), taken at new diagnosis, from a patient treated with antithyroid drugs. These receptors were obtained from a woman between 25 and 40 years old with Graves disease.

This clonotype was counted between two and nine times. The chain combines TRBV27 with TRBJ2-4; D is ambiguous. Looked up from germline, CDR1 is MNHEY and CDR2 is SMNVEV (reference sequence). This CDR3 region has 14 residues. The V and J ends lost 4 bases and 8 bases respectively, with 15 bases between them. The CDR3 reads CASSSSRVWDIQYF. DNA of the CDR3: TGTGCCAGCAGTTCTTCTCGCGTATGGGACATTCAGTACTTC.

This rearrangement joins TRBV6-2 or TRBV6-3 to TRBJ1-2; tentatively, D is TRBD1 (6 bases). V shed 7 bases and J shed 1 base, with 19 bases lying between them. The CDR3 extends over 16 amino acids. CDR1 MNHEY and CDR2 SVGEGT come from the germline V gene. The CDR3 loop is CASTSRGGGDNYGYTF. DNA for the CDR3: TGTGCCAGCACCTCTCGGGGGGGCGGGGATAACTATGGCTACACCTTC.

For this clonotype: This could be a read error, since a much larger clone is one nucleotide away. The chain has TRBV6-1 and TRBJ2-3; 10 bases are shared with TRBD2. Germline loops: CDR1 MNHNS, CDR2 SASEGT. CDR3 length equals 15 residues. The trim removed 7 bases at V and 6 bases at J, leaving 10 bases unmatched. CDR3 sequence: CASTSSAGGLDTQYF. CDR3 nucleotide sequence: TGTGCCAGCACTAGCTCAGCGGGAGGGTTGGATACGCAGTATTTT.

This clonotype occurred many times. The chain joins TRBV3-1 to TRBJ2-3, with 9 positions matching TRBD2. This CDR3 comprises 15 residues. Germline V lookup: CDR1 LGHDT, CDR2 YNNKEL (reference sequence). V dropped 6 bases and J dropped 2; count of bases not matched to a gene: 6. DNA of the CDR3: TGTGCCAGCAGTCTCATAGCGGGAGTCACAGATACGCAGTATTTT. Translated, it gives CASSLIAGVTDTQYF.

There are many counts of this clonotype. The chain links TRBV7-9 to TRBJ2-7; perhaps TRBD1 as D (5 bases). The germline gives CDR1 SEHNR, CDR2 FQNEAQ (reference sequence). The CDR3 length is 14 residues. Trimming took 4 bases from V and 3 from J, leaving 13 bases between them. CDR3 region: CASSSGLMDYEQYF. CDR3 sequence (DNA): TGTGCCAGCAGCTCAGGGCTAATGGACTACGAGCAGTACTTC.

The genes are TRBV30 and TRBJ2-7, with D maybe TRBD2 (7 bases). V was trimmed by 1 base and J by 2 bases, leaving 9 bases between them. Per germline, CDR1 GTSNPN and CDR2 SVGIG (reference sequence). The CDR3 spans 13 residues. CDR3 region: CAWSGGGPYEQYF. CDR3 DNA: TGTGCCTGGAGTGGGGGGGGGCCCTACGAGCAGTACTTC. The variable domain in full, with the rest retrieved from reference TRBV30 and TRBJ2-7, is SQTIHQWPATLVQPVGSPLSLECTVEGTSNPNLYWYRQAAGRGLQLLFYSVGIGQISSEVPQNLSASRPQDRQFILSSKKLLLSDSGFYLCAWSGGGPYEQYFGPGTRLTVT.

This clonotype was counted ten times or more. CDR3 residues: CASTDPGAYGYTF. The DNA of the CDR3 is TGTGCCAGTACCGACCCAGGAGCTTATGGCTACACCTTC. The rearrangement uses TRBV19 and TRBJ1-2; the D is unclear. V gave up 7 bases and J gave up 5 bases, with 14 bases separating them. CDR1 is LNHDA, CDR2 SQIVND, per germline (reference sequence). CDR3 length: 13 residues. Full variable domain (missing parts from reference TRBV19 and TRBJ1-2): DGGITQSPKYLFRKEGQNVTLSCEQNLNHDAMYWYRQDPGQGLRLIYYSQIVNDFQKGDIAEGYSVSREKKESFPLTVTSAQKNPTAFYLCASTDPGAYGYTFGSGTRLTVV.

This clonotype was observed a few times. The chain uses TRBV10-3 and TRBJ2-2; either TRBD1 or TRBD2 may supply D (6 bases each). Trimming pared 0 bases from V and 7 bases from J, leaving 15 bases between. CDR1 is ENHRY and CDR2 is SYGVKD in the germline V gene. CDR3 length equals 16 residues. The CDR3 region is CAISESAGGESGELFF. In DNA, the CDR3 is TGTGCCATCAGTGAGTCGGCCGGGGGCGAGAGCGGGGAGCTGTTTTTT.

The chain carries TRBV29-1 and TRBJ2-2; TRBD1 is a possible D gene (5 bases). V was trimmed by 3 bases and J by 4 bases, leaving 12 bases between them. The CDR3 totals 14 residues. Germline lookup yields CDR1 SQVTM and CDR2 ANQGSEA. CDR3 amino acids: CSVDGARGTGELFF. CDR3 coding DNA: TGCAGCGTTGATGGGGCAAGGGGCACCGGGGAGCTGTTTTTT.

This clonotype was detected ten times or more. The chain recombines TRBV20-1 with TRBJ2-5, with 10 positions matching TRBD1. V trimming: 6 bases; J trimming: 4 bases; junction bases outside the gene matches: 8. Germline CDR1 DFQATT, CDR2 SNEGSKA (reference sequence). The CDR3 contains 14 residues. This chain's CDR3 is CSATTGGVTETQYF. CDR3 nucleotides: TGCAGTGCAACGACAGGGGGCGTCACAGAGACCCAGTACTTC.

The table lists this clonotype with many counts. The chain joins TRBV28 to TRBJ2-7; tentative D call: TRBD2 (6 bases). The CDR3 totals 15 residues. V gave up 6 bases and J gave up 1 base, with 16 bases separating them. Looked up from germline, CDR1 is MDHEN and CDR2 is SYDVKM. The CDR3 bases are TGTGCCAGCAGCCTCTTGGGAGGACGTTCCTACGAGCAGTACTTC. Protein sequence: CASSLLGGRSYEQYF.

This clonotype occurred a few times. The genes are TRBV7-9 and TRBJ2-7; D remains unclear. Germline V gene sequence: CDR1 SEHNR, CDR2 FQNEAQ (reference sequence). V lost 1 base, J lost 6 bases, and 7 bases lay in between. This CDR3 comprises 12 residues. This CDR3 reads CASSLGRFEQYF. The CDR3, as DNA: TGTGCCAGCAGCTTAGGCAGGTTCGAGCAGTACTTC.

This clonotype appeared many times. The chain combines TRBV6-1 with TRBJ2-7; 7 bases agree with TRBD2. Germline CDR1 MNHNS, CDR2 SASEGT. This CDR3 contains 15 residues. V dropped 7 bases and J dropped 2; count of bases not matched to a gene: 11. DNA of the CDR3: TGTGCCAGCACCAACGGGGCTAGCGGCCCCTACGAGCAGTACTTC. It is translated as CASTNGASGPYEQYF.

This clonotype was counted at least ten times. The chain combines TRBV10-3 with TRBJ2-1, with D possibly being TRBD1 or TRBD2 (5 bases each). Trimming removed 5 bases from V and 0 bases from J, with 11 bases in between. The CDR3 is 15 residues long. In germline, CDR1 is ENHRY, CDR2 SYGVKD. CDR3 sequence: CAISRGGPSYNEQFF. The CDR3 coding sequence is TGTGCCATCAGTCGTGGGGGACCCTCCTACAATGAGCAGTTCTTC.

Concerning this clonotype: This sequence may be a read error, since a much larger clone differs from it by one base. The CDR3 DNA sequence: TGTGCCTGGAGCGTTTGGGACAGGGGCGCCTACGAGCAGTTCTTC. The encoded protein is CAWSVWDRGAYEQFF. The V and J genes are TRBV30 and TRBJ2-7, with 10 bases aligning to TRBD1. Judging by the DNA end, TRBJ2-1 fits better; the J call may be wrong. There are 15 residues in the CDR3. Germline assignment: CDR1 GTSNPN and CDR2 SVGIG (reference sequence).

This clonotype was seen at least ten times. The chain employs TRBV3-1 and TRBJ2-2; TRBD2 matches 12 bases. Trimming took 0 bases from V and 2 from J; bases not matched to a gene: 4. The germline V gene has CDR1 LGHDT and CDR2 YNNKEL (reference sequence). The CDR3 has 18 residues. CDR3 in amino acids: CASSQEASGRANTGELFF. The CDR3 region has the DNA TGTGCCAGCAGCCAAGAAGCTAGCGGGAGGGCCAACACCGGGGAGCTGTTTTTT.

This clonotype appeared a few times. The chain is built from TRBV7-6 and TRBJ2-5; 7 nucleotides match TRBD2. This CDR3 is 13 amino acids long. Germline CDR1 reads SGHVS; CDR2 reads FNYEAQ. J lost 5 bases, V lost 6 bases, and 6 bases had no gene match. CDR3 residues: CASRGEGGETQYF. DNA of the CDR3: TGTGCCAGCAGGGGGGAGGGAGGGGAGACCCAGTACTTC. Drawing the rest from reference TRBV7-6 and TRBJ2-5, the complete variable domain is GAGVSQSPRYKVTKRGQDVALRCDPISGHVSLYWYRQALGQGPEFLTYFNYEAQQDKSGLPNDRFSAERPEGSISTLTIQRTEQRDSAMYRCASRGEGGETQYFGPGTRLLVL.

This clonotype appeared once. Just one base apart from a much larger clone, this may be a read error. The DNA for the CDR3 is TGTGCCAGCAGTCTTGGACAGGGTAGTGATGAGCAGTACTTC. It yields the protein CASSLGQGSDEQYF. The rearrangement joins TRBV27 to TRBJ2-3; 8 bases are a match to TRBD1. The DNA matches TRBJ2-7 better at its end, which makes the J call doubtful. Looked up from germline, CDR1 is MNHEY and CDR2 is SMNVEV (reference sequence). The CDR3 contains 14 residues.

This clonotype showed up many times. V usage is TRBV11-2 and J usage is TRBJ2-3; D is uncertain. V was pared by 0 bases and J by 1 base, with 8 bases between. Germline lookup yields CDR1 SGHAT and CDR2 FQNNGV. The CDR3 is made up of 15 amino acids. CDR3 residues: CASSLDWPRTDTQYF. The CDR3 DNA follows: TGTGCCAGCAGCTTAGATTGGCCACGCACAGATACGCAGTATTTT. Drawing the rest from reference TRBV11-2 and TRBJ2-3, the complete variable domain is EAGVAQSPRYKIIEKRQSVAFWCNPISGHATLYWYQQILGQGPKLLIQFQNNGVVDDSQLPKDRFSAERLKGVDSTLKIQPAKLEDSAVYLCASSLDWPRTDTQYFGPGTRLTVL.

On this clonotype: A much larger clone differs by one base, so this may be a read error. V gene TRBV6-1 combines with J gene TRBJ2-7, with 7 bases lining up with TRBD2. The CDR3 is made up of 14 amino acids. V was pared by 5 bases and J by 9 bases, with 13 bases of the junction left unmatched. Looked up from germline, CDR1 is MNHNS and CDR2 is SASEGT. CDR3 sequence (DNA): TGTGCCAGCAGTCAACGGGAGGACGTCGACGGGCAGTACTTC. It codes for CASSQREDVDGQYF.

This clonotype came up many times. The V and J genes are TRBV7-9 and TRBJ1-1; possibly TRBD1 for D (6 bases). Germline values: CDR1 SEHNR, CDR2 FQNEAQ (reference sequence). V was trimmed by 5 bases and J by 0 bases, leaving 16 bases between them. The CDR3 sequence is 16 residues long. The CDR3 sequence: CASSPEGQILNTEAFF. The CDR3 coding sequence is TGTGCCAGCAGCCCTGAGGGACAAATTCTGAACACTGAAGCTTTCTTT.

At least ten counts were recorded for this clonotype. The chain carries TRBV7-8 and TRBJ2-4; TRBD2 is a possible D gene (5 bases). With 4 bases removed from V and 2 bases from J, the gap between germline ends came to 12 bases. Germline assignment: CDR1 SGHVS and CDR2 FQNEAQ. This CDR3 is built from 15 residues. The CDR3 DNA is TGTGCCAGCAGCTCCCCCCCGGGGTCCAAAAACATTCAGTACTTC. Its protein is CASSSPPGSKNIQYF.

This clonotype was seen more than once but under ten times. The V and J genes are TRBV5-1 and TRBJ2-6; D is tentatively TRBD1 or TRBD2 (5 bases each). This CDR3 is built from 16 residues. Germline V gene lookup returns CDR1 SGHRS and CDR2 YFSETQ. V was cut by 3 bases and J by 3 bases, with 13 bases left in between. The CDR3: CASSSRPGSGANVLTF. In DNA, the CDR3 is TGCGCCAGCAGCTCCCGCCCAGGGAGTGGGGCCAACGTCCTGACTTTC.

This clonotype has more than one count but fewer than ten. A far larger clone is one base from this, pointing to a likely read error. The V call is TRBV5-1, the J call TRBJ2-5; 8 nucleotides line up with TRBD2. The CDR3 has 10 amino acids. J lost 11 bases, V lost 9 bases, and 6 bases had no gene match. Germline V gene sequence: CDR1 SGHRS, CDR2 YFSETQ. CDR3 bases: TGCGCCATCAAGGGACTAGAGCAGTACTTC. This sequence encodes CAIKGLEQYF.

This clonotype was detected a few times. The chain recombines TRBV27 with TRBJ1-5; maybe TRBD1 (5 bases). The CDR3 has 15 residues. Per the germline V gene, CDR1 is MNHEY and CDR2 is SMNVEV (reference sequence). V dropped 5 bases and J dropped 2 bases, with 13 bases sitting between them. The CDR3 loop reads CASSRDERGNQPQHF. DNA for the CDR3: TGTGCCAGCAGTAGGGACGAGCGGGGCAATCAGCCCCAGCATTTT.